The rows below give T cell receptor beta chains drawn from one sample of a study of radiation and T cells in renal cell carcinoma. The data were produced by immunoSEQ multiplex PCR, yet TCRdb's version contains in-frame clones alone and is incomplete. The profile shows 24,000 or so clones, 45% to 65% of them singletons. The sequencing here drew on tumor tissue, taken from a patient whose treatment was nephrectomy without radiotherapy. Receptors originate from a human donor with renal cell carcinoma. Both conserved end residues are part of each CDR3. Each record gives: J gene, V gene, clone size, CDR3 length, D gene, CDR3 protein, CDR3 DNA. The D gene is left open where the match is weak. A clone size is listed for some rows: how often the clone was seen (once, few, many), or a class if it is expanded.

>TRBJ1-2|TRBV28|-|13|-
CASSQTGLYGYTF
TGTGCCAGCAGTCAAACAGGCCTCTATGGCTACACCTTC
>TRBJ1-2|TRBV6-1|few|15|-
CASSLTGTPNYGYTF
TGTGCCAGCAGCCTCACCGGGACACCAAACTATGGCTACACCTTC
>TRBJ1-2|TRBV27|-|13|-
CASSPAREGGYTF
TGTGCCAGCAGTCCCGCCAGGGAGGGTGGCTACACCTTC
>TRBJ1-1|TRBV9|-|16|-
CASSARLQGLPNEAFF
TGTGCCAGCAGCGCTCGGTTACAGGGTCTCCCTAATGAAGCTTTCTTT
>TRBJ1-6|TRBV7-6|-|12|-
CASGQYNSPLHF
TGTGCCAGCGGGCAGTATAATTCACCCCTCCACTTT
>TRBJ1-6|TRBV19|-|15|-
CASKSGEMDNSPLHF
TGTGCCAGTAAATCAGGGGAGATGGATAATTCACCCCTCCACTTT
>TRBJ1-2|TRBV27|-|15|TRBD1
CASSTTGTGNLGYTF
TGTGCCAGCAGTACCACCGGGACAGGGAATTTGGGCTACACCTTC
>TRBJ2-7|TRBV5-5|-|15|-
CASSTVRGIPYEQYF
TGTGCCAGCAGCACTGTCCGCGGTATCCCCTACGAGCAGTACTTC
>TRBJ2-3|TRBV19|few|16|TRBD2
CASSLRLAGSTDTQYF
TGTGCCAGTAGTCTTCGACTAGCGGGGAGCACAGATACGCAGTATTTT
>TRBJ1-2|TRBV5-6|medium-sized|15|-
CASSLGEGVGYGYTF
TGTGCCAGCAGCTTGGGCGAGGGGGTAGGCTATGGCTACACCTTC
>TRBJ2-3|TRBV9|-|15|-
CASSYGSYSTDTQYF
TGTGCCAGCAGTTACGGGAGCTATAGCACAGATACGCAGTATTTT
>TRBJ2-1|TRBV7-2|-|16|-
CASSLVGGASYNEQFF
TGTGCCAGCAGCTTAGTGGGGGGAGCTTCCTACAATGAGCAGTTCTTC
>TRBJ1-1|TRBV6-5|once|12|-
CASRRVGTEAFF
TGTGCCAGCAGGAGGGTGGGCACTGAAGCTTTCTTT
>TRBJ2-2|TRBV5-1|once|15|-
CASSLGRANTGELFF
TGCGCCAGCAGCTTAGGTAGAGCGAACACCGGGGAGCTGTTTTTT
>TRBJ2-3|TRBV7-2|-|13|-
CASSFGLWDTQYF
TGTGCCAGCAGCTTTGGCCTTTGGGATACGCAGTATTTT
>TRBJ2-7|TRBV7-2|-|16|-
CASSSMLGGSIYEQYF
TGTGCCAGCAGCTCTATGTTAGGGGGTAGTATCTACGAGCAGTACTTC
>TRBJ1-2|TRBV9|-|14|-
CASSAGALKPGYTF
TGTGCCAGCAGCGCCGGGGCCCTTAAACCTGGCTACACCTTC
>TRBJ1-1|TRBV18|-|15|TRBD1
CASSPLTGVNTEAFF
TGTGCCAGCTCACCACTGACAGGGGTGAACACTGAAGCTTTCTTT
>TRBJ1-3|TRBV5-6|few|13|-
CASSLVGGNTIYF
TGTGCCAGCAGCTTGGTGGGTGGAAACACCATATATTTT
>TRBJ1-1|TRBV5-4|few|13|-
CASKHDMNTEAFF
TGTGCCAGCAAACACGACATGAACACTGAAGCTTTCTTT
>TRBJ2-6|TRBV5-1|-|15|-
CASGPSLSGANVLTF
TGCGCCAGCGGCCCCAGTCTCTCTGGGGCCAACGTCCTGACTTTC
>TRBJ1-1|TRBV27|once|15|TRBD1
CASSFQDRVNTEAFF
TGTGCCAGCAGTTTTCAAGACAGGGTGAACACTGAAGCTTTCTTT
>TRBJ1-2|TRBV30|-|11|-
CAGNRVGGYTF
TGTGCCGGAAACAGGGTTGGAGGCTACACCTTC
>TRBJ2-2|TRBV9|-|14|TRBD1
CASSRTGGTGELFF
TGTGCCAGCTCGAGGACAGGGGGCACCGGGGAGCTGTTTTTT
>TRBJ1-2|TRBV5-6|few|14|-
CASSFGELGYGYTF
TGTGCCAGCAGCTTCGGAGAGTTGGGCTATGGCTACACCTTC
>TRBJ1-2|TRBV27|-|19|TRBD1
CASSLSLNSDRGLNYGYTF
TGTGCCAGCAGTTTATCTTTAAATAGTGACAGGGGGCTAAATTATGGCTACACCTTC
>TRBJ1-4|TRBV19|-|17|-
CASSTDRNQGDNEKLFF
TGTGCCAGTAGTACCGACAGGAATCAGGGAGATAATGAAAAACTGTTTTTT
>TRBJ1-1|TRBV5-1|-|16|-
CASSLAGGEFGTEAFF
TGCGCCAGCAGCTTGGCGGGGGGCGAATTCGGAACTGAAGCTTTCTTT
>TRBJ2-7|TRBV7-8|-|14|-
CASSLGWVMDEQYF
TGTGCCAGCAGCTTAGGGTGGGTAATGGACGAGCAGTACTTC
>TRBJ1-1|TRBV1|once|20|-
CTSSQNWDRGYGWVNTEAFF
TGCACCAGCAGCCAAAATTGGGACAGGGGATACGGGTGGGTGAACACTGAAGCTTTCTTT
>TRBJ1-2|TRBV14|-|14|-
CASSQNNRAGGYTF
TGTGCCAGCAGCCAAAACAACAGGGCGGGTGGCTACACCTTC
>TRBJ1-5|TRBV4-2|-|14|TRBD1
CASSQDRGHQPQHF
TGTGCCAGCAGCCAAGACAGGGGGCATCAGCCCCAGCATTTT
>TRBJ2-3|TRBV5-5|-|16|TRBD2
CASSPVRGKGPDTQYF
TGTGCCAGCAGCCCCGTGCGGGGGAAGGGGCCAGATACGCAGTATTTT
>TRBJ2-1|TRBV6-6|few|13|TRBD1
CASRGQGGDEQFF
TGTGCCAGCAGGGGACAGGGGGGCGATGAGCAGTTCTTC
>TRBJ2-7|TRBV18|medium-sized|13|-
CASSLGQYYEQYF
TGTGCCAGCTCCCTCGGACAGTACTACGAGCAGTACTTC
>TRBJ1-3|TRBV29-1|-|12|-
CSVVAGGNTIYF
TGCAGCGTTGTAGCAGGTGGAAACACCATATATTTT
>TRBJ2-2|TRBV4-1|-|15|TRBD1
CASSPPDRATGELFF
TGCGCCAGCAGCCCCCCCGACAGGGCCACCGGGGAGCTGTTTTTT
>TRBJ1-1|TRBV5-1|-|15|TRBD1
CASSPSGQPGTEAFF
TGCGCCAGCAGCCCCTCGGGACAGCCGGGCACTGAAGCTTTCTTT
>TRBJ1-2|TRBV5-4|once|15|-
CASSLEGRAGYGYTF
TGTGCCAGCAGCTTGGAGGGGAGGGCGGGCTATGGCTACACCTTC
>TRBJ1-2|TRBV4-3|-|15|TRBD1
CASSPERQGFYGYTF
TGCGCCAGCAGCCCCGAACGACAGGGATTCTATGGCTACACCTTC
>TRBJ2-7|TRBV5-1|few|13|TRBD1
CASSPGTGNEQYF
TGCGCCAGCAGCCCCGGGACAGGGAACGAGCAGTACTTC
>TRBJ2-3|TRBV4-3|-|15|TRBD1
CASSQDHRGTDTQYF
TGCGCCAGCAGCCAAGATCACAGGGGGACCGATACGCAGTATTTT
>TRBJ1-5|TRBV19|few|12|-
CASSIGQQPQHF
TGTGCCAGTAGTATAGGTCAGCAGCCCCAGCATTTT
>TRBJ2-1|TRBV13|-|11|-
CASRGGVEQFF
TGTGCCAGCCGAGGGGGGGTTGAGCAGTTCTTC
>TRBJ2-7|TRBV6-1|-|14|-
CASSLQASNYEQYF
TGTGCCAGCAGCCTACAGGCCTCGAACTACGAGCAGTACTTC
>TRBJ1-6|TRBV30|-|12|-
CAWSPGDSPLHF
TGTGCCTGGAGTCCAGGAGATTCACCCCTCCACTTT
>TRBJ2-1|TRBV10-3|few|17|TRBD1
CAISESPGTGNYNEQFF
TGTGCCATCAGTGAGTCTCCGGGGACAGGGAATTACAATGAGCAGTTCTTC
>TRBJ2-3|TRBV7-2|-|14|-
CASSLSSGSDTQYF
TGTGCCAGCAGCTTAAGTAGTGGGTCAGATACGCAGTATTTT
>TRBJ1-6|TRBV5-1|-|16|TRBD1
CASSLVGQGTNSPLHF
TGCGCCAGCAGCTTGGTGGGACAGGGAACTAATTCACCCCTCCACTTT
>TRBJ1-4|TRBV7-9|many|14|-
CASSLNRENEKLFF
TGTGCCAGCAGCTTGAACCGCGAGAATGAAAAACTGTTTTTT
>TRBJ2-4|TRBV7-2|-|16|TRBD1
CASSSRGQVSRNIQYF
TGTGCCAGCAGCTCTCGGGGACAGGTTTCAAGAAACATTCAGTACTTC
>TRBJ1-5|TRBV6-5|-|11|-
CASSDLQPQHF
TGTGCCAGCAGTGACCTCCAGCCCCAGCATTTT
>TRBJ1-1|TRBV18|few|14|-
CASSPPKGNTEAFF
TGTGCCAGCTCACCACCGAAGGGAAACACTGAAGCTTTCTTT
>TRBJ1-3|TRBV9|once|14|TRBD1
CASTTGGTGNTIYF
TGTGCCAGTACCACAGGGGGCACTGGAAACACCATATATTTT
>TRBJ1-1|TRBV6-6|-|13|-
CASSYLQNTEAFF
TGTGCCAGCAGTTACCTACAGAACACTGAAGCTTTCTTT